This T cell receptor beta chain was found in a study of beta chain features in type 1 diabetes (dated by TCRdb to the late 2010s). Background for the entire study: Mean age, gender distribution, total cell number and subset yield did not differ between patients and healthy donors. A total of over 95,000,000 sorted cells were examined across all samples, and RNA yield correlated strongly with the number of cells per subset. The study compared TCRB repertoires of sorted circulating CD4+ T cell subsets between recently diagnosed type 1 diabetes patients and matched healthy donors. Whereas all 28 donors provided naive and central memory subsets, regulatory and stem cell-like memory subsets were isolated from just 8 patients and about 8 healthy donors.

V is shortened by 5 bases, J by 2 bases, and the region joining them spans 12 bases. CDR1 is given as MGHDK and CDR2 as SYGVNS, both from the germline V gene. There are 14 amino acids in the CDR3, from cysteine to phenylalanine inclusive. Here the CDR3 DNA is all that survives: 42 bases in frame from base 1. A word on this clone: Its antigen target is currently unknown. Base qualities were left out, and no much larger clone turns up one base away.

All of the isolated RNA was reverse transcribed with the High Capacity cDNA Reverse Transcription Kit, so expressed TCRB transcripts were sequenced. Deep immunoSEQ sequencing was performed on naive, central memory and regulatory T cell samples, with an average of roughly 3.3 million total reads per sample. Sorted cells were lysed in RLT buffer, and RNA was extracted using DNase-treated RNeasy Micro or Mini kits according to cell number. To prevent cross-contamination, every cell subset was processed on its own, while patient and healthy donor samples were processed together. Using the immunoSEQ multiplex PCR, TCRB sequences were amplified from cDNA into 87-bp fragments spanning the CDR3 region. Sequencing of the amplicons was performed on the Illumina HiSeq platform. As for the original processing: Synthetic template baselines were used to correct PCR bias computationally, reads within Hamming distance 2 were collapsed, and singletons that could not be merged were discarded. By aligning reads against IMGT, V, D and J genes, CDR3 length, and insertions or deletions at six rearrangement sites were assigned. Within each subset, clonotype counts were normalized to sorted cell number, and only after that were true diversity and Gini coefficients computed with the tcR R package. The overlap coefficient, calculated on TCRB nucleotide sequences, was used to quantify repertoire sharing. As a proxy for the pre-selection repertoire, out-of-frame TCRB sequences from naive cells were analyzed. TCRdb mirrors the immuneACCESS table, restricted to in-frame sequences. Some clones are absent from its copies; in checked studies, under half trace to an unresolved V gene, and the reason for the others is unknown. V and J calls plus clone size are reproduced from that table; the DNA served to infer D and trimming. The sample table lists 600,000 or so clones, over 10% of them with a count of one. In total, the top ten clones hold roughly 0.12% of the sample.

Broad study findings and their caveats: Because cDNA was sequenced instead of genomic DNA, activated cells with high expression could be over-represented, although the groups did not differ in activation or CD3 levels. PCR might favor shorter templates, but patient and control samples were amplified and corrected together, so any skew would affect both groups equally. Patients with type 1 diabetes made fewer insertions and deleted more nucleotides at VDJ recombination sites, implying thymic rearrangement abnormalities. Naive, central memory and regulatory TCRB repertoires appeared to be more alike among patients than among healthy donors. Type 1 diabetes patients showed a moderate but significant shortening of TCRB CDR3 length in all four CD4+ subsets. Because the HLA sub-analyses included only small numbers of individuals, any influence of HLA type on TCRB rearrangement was left unresolved.

From each donor, a single peripheral blood sample of about 100 mL on average was drawn into heparinised tubes. A BD FACSAria II was used to sort naive, central memory, regulatory and stem cell-like memory CD4+ T cells with a panel that included CD45RO, CCR7, CD25, CD127, CD95 and CD27. A purity above 98% was achieved for all sorted populations. PBMCs were isolated immediately by Lymphoprep density gradient centrifugation and stained directly without culture. Samples were stained and sorted in pairs, with one healthy donor and one patient per experiment, so that batch effects were minimized. The rearranged chain carries TRBV25-1 and TRBJ1-2, with a weak D call of TRBD1 (5 bases match). Sequencing was carried out using naive CD4+ T cells from blood. The cell subset or site label here, explained by the study, means: true naive CD4+ T cells. The clonotype was recovered from a man younger than 45 with type 1 diabetes. For the CDR3, the sequence is CASSQGWGNYGYTF. The DNA sequence follows: TGTGCCAGCAGTCAAGGGTGGGGGAACTATGGCTACACCTTC.